Reported below is one T cell receptor (beta chain). Other DNA variants within this sample encode the same CDR3. These data belong to a study of cytomegalovirus exposure and HLA in healthy donors. CDR3 size: 14 residues. Germline CDR1 MDHEN, CDR2 SYDVKM. Trimming left V 2 bases short and J 0 bases short, with 7 bases between. The primer mix had 60 Vbeta and 13 Jbeta primers. The repertoire was sequenced with immunoSEQ multiplex PCR; TCRdb's copy has only in-frame clones and lacks some. The sample features about 88,000 clones, with just over 5.5% in its top ten. The receptor comes from a girl aged 5 to 17 in good health and CMV-seropositive. The chain links TRBV28 to TRBJ1-1; the D gene is possibly TRBD1 (5 bases). Source material: PBMCs. CDR3 nucleotides: TGTGCCAGCAGTTTAGCAGGGATGAACACTGAAGCTTTCTTT. Translation: CASSLAGMNTEAFF.